Listed here are 25 T cell receptor beta chains from one sample, sequenced in a study of cytomegalovirus exposure and HLA in healthy donors. PCR amplification relied on 60 Vbeta primers (plus 13 Jbeta primers). Assay: immunoSEQ multiplex PCR; the TCRdb copy retains only in-frame clones and omits some. This sample contains about 110,000 clones. The sequenced material came from PBMCs. The source of these receptors is a man aged 25 to 45 in good health and CMV-seronegative.

The rearrangement links TRBV14 to TRBJ2-5, with 7 bases that match TRBD1. The CDR3 consists of 17 residues. Germline assignment: CDR1 SGHDN and CDR2 FVKESK. Losses at the gene ends were 4 bases for V and 3 bases for J; bases not matched to a gene: 14. The chain's CDR3 is CASSRQQGFAIEETQYF. Written as DNA, the CDR3 is TGTGCCAGCAGCCGACAACAGGGGTTCGCGATTGAAGAGACCCAGTACTTC.

The rearrangement joins TRBV6-6 to TRBJ1-1; 7 bases map to TRBD1. Trimming cost V 4 bases and J 4 bases; bases outside gene matches: 6. CDR1 is MNHNY, CDR2 SVGAGI, per germline (reference sequence). This CDR3 is 14 amino acids long. CDR3 nucleotide sequence: TGTGCCAGCAGTTTAACAGGGGTAGCCACTGAAGCTTTCTTT. This gives the protein CASSLTGVATEAFF.

The chain recombines TRBV18 with TRBJ1-4; tentative D call: TRBD1 (6 bases). The V gene's germline CDR1 is KGHSH and CDR2 LQKENI. V lost 3 bases, J lost 3 bases, and 26 bases lay in between. The CDR3 contains 20 residues. CDR3 nucleotides: TGTGCCAGCTCACCGACGGTGGGGGGGCTTAATCGCCGAGCTAATGAAAAACTGTTTTTT. This gives the protein CASSPTVGGLNRRANEKLFF.

V is TRBV29-1 and J is TRBJ2-5, with 9 bases aligning to TRBD2. There are 15 residues in the CDR3. V lost 6 bases and J lost 5; bases outside the gene matches: 13. The germline gives CDR1 SQVTM, CDR2 ANQGSEA. CDR3: CSVGPGTSIWETQYF. In DNA form, the CDR3 reads TGCAGCGTCGGACCCGGGACTAGCATCTGGGAGACCCAGTACTTC.

The chain recombines TRBV7-6 with TRBJ2-5, with D uncertain. TRBJ2-7 explains the end of the DNA better; the J call may be wrong. Germline V gives CDR1 SGHVS, CDR2 FNYEAQ. The CDR3 runs to 14 residues. The DNA of the CDR3 is TGTGCCAGCAGCTCCCTGATGCGGCCCTACGAGCAGTACTTC. Translated, it gives CASSSLMRPYEQYF.

The chain is built from TRBV18 and TRBJ2-7; a possible D gene is TRBD1 (5 bases). CDR1 and CDR2 (germline): KGHSH, LQKENI. The CDR3 has 12 amino acids. Trimming stripped 6 bases from V and 6 bases from J, with 12 bases between. The CDR3 nucleotides are TGTGCCAGCTCCCAGAAAAGGGGCGAGCAGTACTTC. Protein sequence: CASSQKRGEQYF. The full variable domain, in which reference TRBV18 and TRBJ2-7 provide the parts outside the CDR3, is NAGVMQNPRHLVRRRGQEARLRCSPMKGHSHVYWYRQLPEEGLKFMVYLQKENIIDESGMPKERFSAEFPKEGPSILRIQQVVRGDSAAYFCASSQKRGEQYFGPGTRLTVT.

The gene calls are TRBV7-8 and TRBJ2-5; 8 bases are a match to TRBD1. The germline gives CDR1 SGHVS, CDR2 FQNEAQ. The CDR3 has 13 amino acids. V lost 7 bases and J lost 5; bases outside the gene matches: 6. CDR3 protein: CASTDRGQETQYF. The CDR3 coding sequence is TGTGCCAGCACCGACAGGGGCCAGGAGACCCAGTACTTC. The full variable domain, rest sourced from reference TRBV7-8 and TRBJ2-5, is GAGVSQSPRYKVAKRGQDVALRCDPISGHVSLFWYQQALGQGPEFLTYFQNEAQLDKSGLPSDRFFAERPEGSVSTLKIQRTQQEDSAVYLCASTDRGQETQYFGPGTRLLVL.

The chain employs TRBV30 and TRBJ1-5; D gene unclear. This CDR3 has 12 amino acids. CDR1 is GTSNPN, CDR2 SVGIG, per germline (reference sequence). The V gene lost 1 base and the J gene lost 7 bases, with 8 bases spanning the gap. CDR3 region: CAWSATGQPQHF. For the CDR3, the DNA is TGTGCCTGGAGTGCTACGGGACAGCCCCAGCATTTT.

This chain connects TRBV29-1 to TRBJ2-5; no firm D call. This CDR3 spans 12 amino acids. V lost 4 bases and J 0 bases, leaving 6 bases between the germline ends. The germline V gene encodes CDR1 SQVTM and CDR2 ANQGSEA. CDR3 sequence reads: CSVGSDQETQYF. For the CDR3, the DNA is TGCAGCGTTGGCTCAGACCAAGAGACCCAGTACTTC.

The chain uses TRBV5-1 and TRBJ1-2; 9 positions agree with TRBD1. The V and J ends lost 4 bases and 6 bases, in that order; junction bases with no gene match: 7. CDR1 and CDR2 from the germline V gene are SGHRS and YFSETQ. This CDR3 comprises 14 residues. The CDR3 protein is CASSLERQGDGYTF. The CDR3 DNA reads TGCGCCAGCAGCCTCGAGAGACAGGGGGATGGCTACACCTTC.

The CDR3 is CASSLWQGGVNTEAFF. For the CDR3, the DNA is TGTGCCAGCAGCTTGTGGCAGGGAGGTGTGAACACTGAAGCTTTCTTT. The chain links TRBV5-8 to TRBJ1-1, with TRBD1 as a possible D gene (5 bases). The CDR3 has 16 residues. Germline V gene sequence: CDR1 SGHTS, CDR2 YDEGEE. V was cut by 1 base and J by 0 bases, with 13 bases left in between.

This chain connects TRBV6-1 to TRBJ2-3; 10 bases agree with TRBD1. Germline values: CDR1 MNHNS, CDR2 SASEGT. With V trimmed by 4 bases and J by 3 bases, 4 bases remained unmatched. The CDR3 has 15 amino acids. The chain's CDR3 is CASSGGDRGTDTQYF. For the CDR3, the DNA is TGTGCCAGCAGTGGTGGGGACAGGGGAACAGATACGCAGTATTTT.

V usage is TRBV2 and J usage is TRBJ1-3, with 8 nucleotides matching TRBD1. Germline CDR1 SNHLY, CDR2 FYNNEI. This CDR3 contains 14 residues. V shed 5 bases, J shed 3 bases, and the junction held 3 bases outside the gene matches. The CDR3 loop reads CASSLQGVGNTIYF. The CDR3 DNA reads TGTGCCAGCAGTTTACAGGGGGTTGGAAACACCATATATTTT.

The rearrangement links TRBV5-6 to TRBJ2-7, with D perhaps matching TRBD1 (6 bases). The ends were cut back, 1 base at V and 1 base at J, with 12 bases in the middle. In germline, CDR1 is SGHDT, CDR2 YYEEEE. The CDR3 is made up of 15 amino acids. In DNA form, the CDR3 reads TGTGCCAGCAGCTTGCTCTCGGACAGATCCTACGAGCAGTACTTC. Its protein product is CASSLLSDRSYEQYF.

The chain carries TRBV9 and TRBJ1-2, with 11 positions matching TRBD1. This CDR3 has 17 residues. With V trimmed by 2 bases and J by 3 bases, 9 bases remained unmatched. Looked up from germline, CDR1 is SGDLS and CDR2 is YYNGEE. The CDR3 nucleotides are TGTGCCAGCAGCGTCTCTAGGACAGGGGGCGACGACTATGGCTACACCTTC. The encoded protein is CASSVSRTGGDDYGYTF.

The chain recombines TRBV7-9 with TRBJ2-7; maybe TRBD1 (5 bases). The germline V gene encodes CDR1 SEHNR and CDR2 FQNEAQ (reference sequence). The CDR3 is made up of 19 amino acids. V lost 1 base to trimming and J lost 2 bases, with 24 bases between them. CDR3 DNA sequence: TGTGCCAGCAGCTTAGTTTCAGCCATACGGAAGGGGCGAGCCTACGAGCAGTACTTC. Its protein product is CASSLVSAIRKGRAYEQYF.

The chain recombines TRBV28 with TRBJ1-3; 8 bases are a match to TRBD1. This CDR3 has 16 amino acids. Germline V CDR1 and CDR2: MDHEN, SYDVKM. The junction had 6 bases not matched to a gene; V was cut back by 4 bases and J by 1 base. The CDR3 nucleotides read TGTGCCAGCAGTTCCTCCAGGGGGCCTTCTGGAAACACCATATATTTT. Protein sequence: CASSSSRGPSGNTIYF.

The rearrangement uses TRBV28 and TRBJ1-5, with TRBD1 identical over 7 bases. The ends lost 6 bases at V and 2 bases at J; junction bases unmatched: 10. This CDR3 comprises 16 residues. Germline-derived CDR1 and CDR2 are MDHEN and SYDVKM. The CDR3 is CASRNRGGAGNQPQHF. The CDR3 nucleotides are TGTGCCAGCAGAAATCGAGGGGGCGCGGGCAATCAGCCCCAGCATTTT.

The chain combines TRBV18 with TRBJ1-5; possible D gene TRBD1, 5 bases. CDR1 and CDR2 (germline): KGHSH, LQKENI. Between the trimmed V and J ends, which lost 6 bases and 7 bases, there was a span of 16 bases. This CDR3 has 14 residues. CDR3 amino acids: CASSLGGDGQPQHF. CDR3 nucleotide sequence: TGTGCCAGCTCTTTAGGAGGGGACGGACAGCCCCAGCATTTT.

CDR3 loop: CASSQGSGGDTEAFF. CDR3 DNA: TGCGCCAGCAGCCAAGGTTCAGGGGGTGACACTGAAGCTTTCTTT. The gene calls are TRBV4-3 and TRBJ1-1; 7 bases line up with TRBD1. The CDR3 contains 15 residues. The J segment lost 3 bases and the V segment lost 1 base, leaving 5 bases of the junction unmatched. CDR1 LGHNA and CDR2 YSLEER come from the germline V gene.

This chain joins TRBV28 and TRBJ1-5, with a weak D call TRBD1 (5 bases). Trimming took off 6 bases at V and 7 bases at J, with 16 bases between the two ends. Germline V gene data show CDR1 as MDHEN and CDR2 as SYDVKM. This CDR3 spans 14 amino acids. This CDR3 is CASSAGGDYQPQHF. The CDR3 region has the DNA TGTGCCAGCAGCGCCGGAGGGGATTACCAGCCCCAGCATTTT. Together with reference TRBV28 and TRBJ1-5, the CDR3 gives the full variable domain: DVKVTQSSRYLVKRTGEKVFLECVQDMDHENMFWYRQDPGLGLRLIYFSYDVKMKEKGDIPEGYSVSREKKERFSLILESASTNQTSMYLCASSAGGDYQPQHFGDGTRLSIL.

The genes are TRBV4-1 and TRBJ1-1, with 7 bases matching TRBD1. The CDR3 extends over 14 amino acids. Unmatched junction bases numbered 8, after V lost 4 bases and J lost 6 bases. Germline CDR1 is MGHRA and CDR2 is YSYEKL. The CDR3 sequence is CASSPRQGEAEAFF. DNA of the CDR3: TGCGCCAGCAGCCCTCGACAGGGAGAAGCTGAAGCTTTCTTT.

The V call is TRBV19, the J call TRBJ2-3; 9 nucleotides line up with TRBD2. V dropped 7 bases and J dropped 2; count of bases not matched to a gene: 7. In germline, CDR1 is LNHDA, CDR2 SQIVND (reference sequence). The CDR3 extends over 15 amino acids. The CDR3 region has the DNA TGTGCCAGTACCCGTAGCGGGGGAGTCACAGATACGCAGTATTTT. Translating it yields CASTRSGGVTDTQYF.

J is TRBJ1-4 and V is TRBV7-3, with D possibly matching TRBD1 (5 bases). Trimming cost V 5 bases and J 8 bases, with 12 bases left between them. The CDR3 runs to 13 residues. From germline, CDR1 is SGHTA and CDR2 FQGTGA. The CDR3 bases are TGTGCCAGCAGCCCCGGACACGGAGAAAAACTGTTTTTT. Residues: CASSPGHGEKLFF.

V gene TRBV6-4 combines with J gene TRBJ2-3; 11 nucleotides agree with TRBD2. Germline CDR1 is MRHNA and CDR2 is SNTAGT. This CDR3 comprises 16 residues. Trimming at V came to 0 bases and at J to 2 bases, leaving 1 base not matched to a gene. The CDR3 protein is CASSDSSGGATDTQYF. DNA of the CDR3: TGTGCCAGCAGTGACTCTAGCGGGGGGGCCACAGATACGCAGTATTTT.